This TCR beta chain was identified in a study of T-cell reconstitution after alpha-beta-depleted transplantation in children. During its preparation, the TCRbeta library received unique molecular identifiers. One entry per CDR3 protein results from TCRdb running MiXCR on the PCR reads. The sample lists some 290,000 distinct CDR3 sequences; around 20% were seen once. The CDR3 totals 14 residues. V was trimmed by 4 bases and J by 5 bases, leaving 18 bases between them. Germline V gene sequence: CDR1 SQVTM, CDR2 ANQGSEA. A few counts support this clonotype. Its antigen is not known. Whole-study findings and limits: Most T-cell counts and diversity one year after the transplant came from T cells that were newly produced.

The sample here was PBMCs, mostly from graft donor cells, taken 180 days after TCRalphabeta/CD19-depleted stem cell transplant. This clonotype was obtained from a male patient under 18 who had a stem cell transplant for acute lymphoblastic leukemia, so the T cells may come from the graft donor. This chain links TRBV29-1 with TRBJ2-7, with D possibly being TRBD1 or TRBD2 (5 bases each). The CDR3 DNA sequence: TGCAGCGTTGCGGAAACGGGACCTGGGAACGAGCAGTACTTC. Residues: CSVAETGPGNEQYF.